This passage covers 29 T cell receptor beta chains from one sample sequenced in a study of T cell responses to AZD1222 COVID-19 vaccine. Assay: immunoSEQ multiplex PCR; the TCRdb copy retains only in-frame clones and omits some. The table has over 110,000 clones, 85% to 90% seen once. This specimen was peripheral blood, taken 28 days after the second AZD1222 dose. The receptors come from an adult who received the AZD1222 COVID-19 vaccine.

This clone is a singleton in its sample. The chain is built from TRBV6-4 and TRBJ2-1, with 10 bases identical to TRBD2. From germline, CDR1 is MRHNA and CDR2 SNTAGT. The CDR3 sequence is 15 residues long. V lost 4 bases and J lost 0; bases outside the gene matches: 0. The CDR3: CASSASGSSYNEQFF. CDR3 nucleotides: TGTGCCAGCAGTGCTAGCGGGAGCTCCTACAATGAGCAGTTCTTC.

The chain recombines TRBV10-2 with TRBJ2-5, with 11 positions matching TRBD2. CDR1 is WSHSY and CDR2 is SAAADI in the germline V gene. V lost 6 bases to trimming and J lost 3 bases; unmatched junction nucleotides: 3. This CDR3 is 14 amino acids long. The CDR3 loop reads CASRLAGAEETQYF. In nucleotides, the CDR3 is TGCGCCAGCAGACTAGCGGGAGCTGAAGAGACCCAGTACTTC.

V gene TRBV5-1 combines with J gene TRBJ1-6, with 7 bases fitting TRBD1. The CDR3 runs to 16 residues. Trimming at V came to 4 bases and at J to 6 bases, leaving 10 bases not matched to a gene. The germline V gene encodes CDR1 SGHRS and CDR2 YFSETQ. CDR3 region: CASSADPTGANSPLHF. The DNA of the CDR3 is TGCGCCAGCAGCGCGGACCCTACAGGGGCTAATTCACCCCTCCACTTT.

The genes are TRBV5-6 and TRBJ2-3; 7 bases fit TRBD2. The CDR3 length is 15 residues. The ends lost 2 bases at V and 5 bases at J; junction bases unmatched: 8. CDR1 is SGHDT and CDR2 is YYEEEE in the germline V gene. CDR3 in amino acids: CASSFRDYTGDTQYF. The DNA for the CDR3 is TGTGCCAGCAGCTTCCGGGACTACACCGGAGATACGCAGTATTTT. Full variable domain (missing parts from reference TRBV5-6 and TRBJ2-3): DAGVTQSPTHLIKTRGQQVTLRCSPKSGHDTVSWYQQALGQGPQFIFQYYEEEERQRGNFPDRFSGHQFPNYSSELNVNALLLGDSALYLCASSFRDYTGDTQYFGPGTRLTVL.

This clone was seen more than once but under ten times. For the CDR3, the DNA is TGTGCCAGTAGTGTGGAGATCCTTAATTCACCCCTCCACTTT. It is translated as CASSVEILNSPLHF. The genes are TRBV19 and TRBJ1-6; D not certain. Trimming removed 5 bases at V and 6 bases at J, with 11 bases between. The length of the CDR3 is 14 residues. CDR1 is LNHDA and CDR2 is SQIVND in the germline V gene (reference sequence). Full variable domain (remainder filled in from reference TRBV19 and TRBJ1-6): DGGITQSPKYLFRKEGQNVTLSCEQNLNHDAMYWYRQDPGQGLRLIYYSQIVNDFQKGDIAEGYSVSREKKESFPLTVTSAQKNPTAFYLCASSVEILNSPLHFGNGTRLTVT.

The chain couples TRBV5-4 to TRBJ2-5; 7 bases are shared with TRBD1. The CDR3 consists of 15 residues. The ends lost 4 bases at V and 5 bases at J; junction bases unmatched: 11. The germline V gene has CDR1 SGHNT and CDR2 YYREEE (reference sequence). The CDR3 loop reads CASSRQGERGETQYF. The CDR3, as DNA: TGTGCCAGCAGCCGACAGGGTGAAAGAGGGGAGACCCAGTACTTC.

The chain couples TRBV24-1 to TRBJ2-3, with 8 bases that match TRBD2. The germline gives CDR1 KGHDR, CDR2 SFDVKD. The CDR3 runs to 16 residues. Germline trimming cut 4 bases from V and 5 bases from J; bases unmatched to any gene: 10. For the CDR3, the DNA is TGTGCCACCAGTGACCCGATAGCGGGGACGGGAGATACGCAGTATTTT. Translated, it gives CATSDPIAGTGDTQYF.

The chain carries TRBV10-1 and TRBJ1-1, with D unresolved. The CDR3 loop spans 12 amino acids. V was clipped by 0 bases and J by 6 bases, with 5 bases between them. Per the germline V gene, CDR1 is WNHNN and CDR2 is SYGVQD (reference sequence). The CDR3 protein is CASSESGAEAFF. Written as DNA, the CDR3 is TGCGCCAGCAGTGAGTCCGGGGCTGAAGCTTTCTTT.

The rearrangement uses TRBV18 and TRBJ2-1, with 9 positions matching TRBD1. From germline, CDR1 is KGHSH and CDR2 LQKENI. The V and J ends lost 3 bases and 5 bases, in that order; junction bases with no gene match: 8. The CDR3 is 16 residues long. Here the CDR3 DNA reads TGTGCCAGCTCACCCCCAGGGACAGGGTTAAACAATGAGCAGTTCTTC. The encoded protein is CASSPPGTGLNNEQFF.

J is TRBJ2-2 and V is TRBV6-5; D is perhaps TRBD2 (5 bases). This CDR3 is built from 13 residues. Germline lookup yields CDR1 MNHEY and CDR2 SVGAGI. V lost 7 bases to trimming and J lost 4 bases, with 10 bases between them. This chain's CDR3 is CASTWTGTGELFF. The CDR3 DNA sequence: TGTGCCAGCACATGGACTGGCACCGGGGAGCTGTTTTTT.

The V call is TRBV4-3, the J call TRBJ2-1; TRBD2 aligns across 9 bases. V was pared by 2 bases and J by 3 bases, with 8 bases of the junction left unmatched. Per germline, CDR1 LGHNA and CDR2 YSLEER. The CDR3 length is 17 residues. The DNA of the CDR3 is TGCGCCAGCAGCCAATCGCCTAGCGGGAATTTCTACAATGAGCAGTTCTTC. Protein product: CASSQSPSGNFYNEQFF.

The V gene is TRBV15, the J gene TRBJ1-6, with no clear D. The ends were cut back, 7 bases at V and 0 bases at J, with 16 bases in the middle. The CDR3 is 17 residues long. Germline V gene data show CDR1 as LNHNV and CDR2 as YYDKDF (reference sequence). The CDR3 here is CATKWRGWGSYNSPLHF. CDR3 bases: TGTGCCACCAAGTGGCGGGGTTGGGGCTCCTATAATTCACCCCTCCACTTT.

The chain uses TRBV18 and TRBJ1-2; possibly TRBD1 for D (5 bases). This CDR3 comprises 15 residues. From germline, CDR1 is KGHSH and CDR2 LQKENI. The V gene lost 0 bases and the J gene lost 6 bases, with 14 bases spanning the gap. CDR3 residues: CASSPPSGAIHGYTF. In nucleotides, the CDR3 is TGTGCCAGCTCACCACCGTCTGGGGCGATCCATGGCTACACCTTC.

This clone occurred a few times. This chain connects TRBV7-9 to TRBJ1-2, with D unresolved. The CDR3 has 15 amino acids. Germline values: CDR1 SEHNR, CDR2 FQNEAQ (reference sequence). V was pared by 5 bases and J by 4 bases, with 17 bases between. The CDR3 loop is CASSPPVGELYGYTF. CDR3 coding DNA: TGTGCCAGCAGCCCCCCCGTGGGCGAACTCTATGGCTACACCTTC.

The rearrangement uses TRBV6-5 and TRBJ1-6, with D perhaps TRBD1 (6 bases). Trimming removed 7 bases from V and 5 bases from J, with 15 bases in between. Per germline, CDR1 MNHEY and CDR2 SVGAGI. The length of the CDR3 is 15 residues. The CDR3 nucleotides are TGTGCCAGCAATCGAGGACAGACCAATAATTCACCCCTCCACTTT. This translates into CASNRGQTNNSPLHF.

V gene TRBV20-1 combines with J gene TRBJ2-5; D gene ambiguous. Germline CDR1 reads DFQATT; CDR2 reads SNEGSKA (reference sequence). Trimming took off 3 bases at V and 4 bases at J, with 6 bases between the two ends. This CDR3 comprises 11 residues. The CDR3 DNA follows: TGCAGTGCTAGCCGAACAGAGACCCAGTACTTC. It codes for CSASRTETQYF.

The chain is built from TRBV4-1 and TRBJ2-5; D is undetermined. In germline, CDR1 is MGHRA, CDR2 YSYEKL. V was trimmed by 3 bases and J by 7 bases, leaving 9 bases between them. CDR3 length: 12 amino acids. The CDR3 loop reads CASSHPLGTQYF. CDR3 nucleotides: TGCGCCAGCAGCCATCCCCTTGGGACCCAGTACTTC.

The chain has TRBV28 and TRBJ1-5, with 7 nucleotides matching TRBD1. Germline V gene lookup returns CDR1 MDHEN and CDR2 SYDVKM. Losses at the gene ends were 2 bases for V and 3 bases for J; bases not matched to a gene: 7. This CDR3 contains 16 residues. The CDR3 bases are TGTGCCAGCAGTTTACAGGGGGTAAATAACAATCAGCCCCAGCATTTT. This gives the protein CASSLQGVNNNQPQHF.

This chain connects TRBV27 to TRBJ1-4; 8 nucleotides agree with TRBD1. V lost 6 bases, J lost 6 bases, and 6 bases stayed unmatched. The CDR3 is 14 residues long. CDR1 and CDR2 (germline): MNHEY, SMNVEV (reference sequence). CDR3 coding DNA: TGTGCCAGCAGATCGACAGGGGTTTATGAAAAACTGTTTTTT. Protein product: CASRSTGVYEKLFF.

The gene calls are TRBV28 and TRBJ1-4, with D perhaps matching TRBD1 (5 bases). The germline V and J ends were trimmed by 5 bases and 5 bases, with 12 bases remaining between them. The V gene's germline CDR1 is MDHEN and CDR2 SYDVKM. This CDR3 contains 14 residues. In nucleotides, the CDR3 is TGTGCCAGCAGTAGCGGGACGGAGAATGAAAAACTGTTTTTT. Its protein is CASSSGTENEKLFF.

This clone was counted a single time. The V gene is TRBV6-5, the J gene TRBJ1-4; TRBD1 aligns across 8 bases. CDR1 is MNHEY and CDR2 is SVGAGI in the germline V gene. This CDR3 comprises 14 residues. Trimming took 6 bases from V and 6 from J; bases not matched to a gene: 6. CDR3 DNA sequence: TGTGCCAGCAGCATCGGACAGGGACATGAAAAACTGTTTTTT. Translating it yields CASSIGQGHEKLFF.

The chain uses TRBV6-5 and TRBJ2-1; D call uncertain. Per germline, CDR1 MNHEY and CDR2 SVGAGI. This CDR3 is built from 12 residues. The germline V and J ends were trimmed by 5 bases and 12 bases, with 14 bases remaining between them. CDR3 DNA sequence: TGTGCCAGCAGTCGGACGGACGGAATGCAGTTCTTC. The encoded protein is CASSRTDGMQFF.

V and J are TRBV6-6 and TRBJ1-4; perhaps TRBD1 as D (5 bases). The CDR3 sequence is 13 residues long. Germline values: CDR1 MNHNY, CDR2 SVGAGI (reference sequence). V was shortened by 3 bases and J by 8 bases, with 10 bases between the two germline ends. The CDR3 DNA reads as TGTGCCAGCAGTTATGGGTACAGGGAAAAACTGTTTTTT. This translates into CASSYGYREKLFF.

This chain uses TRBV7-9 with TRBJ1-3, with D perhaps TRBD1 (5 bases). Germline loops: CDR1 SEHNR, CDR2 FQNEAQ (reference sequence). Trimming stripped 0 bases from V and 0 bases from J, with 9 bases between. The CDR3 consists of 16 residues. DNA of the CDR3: TGTGCCAGCAGCTTAGCCCGGGGACTCTCTGGAAACACCATATATTTT. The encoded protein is CASSLARGLSGNTIYF.

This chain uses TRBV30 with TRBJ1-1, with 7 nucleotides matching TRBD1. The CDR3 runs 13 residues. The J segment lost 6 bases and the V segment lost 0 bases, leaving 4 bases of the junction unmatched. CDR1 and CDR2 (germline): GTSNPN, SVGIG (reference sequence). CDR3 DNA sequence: TGTGCCTGGAGTGTAGGGGGCGGCGCTGAAGCTTTCTTT. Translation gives CAWSVGGGAEAFF.

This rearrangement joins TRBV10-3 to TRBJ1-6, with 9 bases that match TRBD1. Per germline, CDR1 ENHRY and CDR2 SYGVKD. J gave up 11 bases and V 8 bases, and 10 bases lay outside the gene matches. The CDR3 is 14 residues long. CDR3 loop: CAIARTGDTPPLHF. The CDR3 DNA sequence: TGTGCCATCGCAAGGACAGGGGATACGCCACCCCTCCACTTT.

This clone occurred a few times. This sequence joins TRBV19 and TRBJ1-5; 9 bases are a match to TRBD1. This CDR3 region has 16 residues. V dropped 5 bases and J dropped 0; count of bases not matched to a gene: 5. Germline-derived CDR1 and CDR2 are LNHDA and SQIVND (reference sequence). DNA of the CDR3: TGTGCCAGTAGTCCGGGGACAGGGTTTAGCAATCAGCCCCAGCATTTT. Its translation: CASSPGTGFSNQPQHF.

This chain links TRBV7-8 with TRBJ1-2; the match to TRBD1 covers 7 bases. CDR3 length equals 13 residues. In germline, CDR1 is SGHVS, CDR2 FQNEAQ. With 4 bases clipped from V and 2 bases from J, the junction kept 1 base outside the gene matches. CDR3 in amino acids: CASSSTGNYGYTF. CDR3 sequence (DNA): TGTGCCAGCAGCTCGACAGGGAACTATGGCTACACCTTC.

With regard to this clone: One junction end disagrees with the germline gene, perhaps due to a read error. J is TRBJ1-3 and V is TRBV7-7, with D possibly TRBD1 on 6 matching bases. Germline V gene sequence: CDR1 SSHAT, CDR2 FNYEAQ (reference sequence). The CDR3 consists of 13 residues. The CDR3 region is CASSLRGGDTIYF. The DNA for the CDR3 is TGTGCTAGCAGCTTGAGAGGGGGAGACACCATATATTTT.